This TCR beta chain comes out of a study of T cell repertoires in cytomegalovirus infection. Looking at the study overall: Matching HLA type, along with CMV infection, was indicated by public TCR beta signatures.

As for this clonotype: Its target is not known.

TCRdb fed the reads into MiXCR, producing one record per CDR3 protein. The repertoire holds hundreds of thousands of distinct CDR3 sequences, with about 23% as singletons. This CDR3 spans 14 amino acids. V shed 0 bases and J shed 4 bases, with 9 bases lying between them. The study, taken as a whole, reports: Clonotypes of TCR beta that were HLA-C-restricted and CMV-specific dominated the ex vivo response.

The sequence derives from a human donor in good health (CMV status not recorded). Some clones in this sample may be carry-over from other donors' samples. The V gene is TRBV12-3 or TRBV12-4, the J gene TRBJ1-1; a weak D match, TRBD1 (5 bases). The specimen sequenced was CD8+ T cells from PBMCs. The CDR3 sequence: CASSLAGTTTEAFF. The CDR3 DNA reads TGTGCCAGCAGTTTAGCAGGGACGACCACTGAAGCTTTCTTT.